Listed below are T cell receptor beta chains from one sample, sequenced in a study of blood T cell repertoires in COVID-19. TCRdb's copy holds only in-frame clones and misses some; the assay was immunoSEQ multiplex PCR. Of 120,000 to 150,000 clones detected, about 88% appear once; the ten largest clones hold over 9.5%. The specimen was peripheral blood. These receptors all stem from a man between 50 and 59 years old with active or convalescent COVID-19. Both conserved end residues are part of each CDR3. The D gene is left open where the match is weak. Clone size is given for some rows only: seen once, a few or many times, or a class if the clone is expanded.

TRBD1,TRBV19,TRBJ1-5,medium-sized,TGTGCCAGTAGTGGCCTCAGGGGGGCACAGCCCCAGCATTTT,CASSGLRGAQPQHF
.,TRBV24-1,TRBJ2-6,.,TGTGCCACCAGTACACGCACCTCTGGGGCCAACGTCCTGACTTTC,CATSTRTSGANVLTF
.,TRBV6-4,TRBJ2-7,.,TGTGCCAGCCAACTTTTCGGCACAGCCTACGAGCAGTACTTC,CASQLFGTAYEQYF
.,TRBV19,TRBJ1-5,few,TGTGCCAGTAGTGTACAGGGAGACGGCCAGCCCCAGCATTTT,CASSVQGDGQPQHF
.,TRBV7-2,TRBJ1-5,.,TGTGCCAGCAGCGGACAAGGGGGAATCAATCAGCCCCAGCATTTT,CASSGQGGINQPQHF
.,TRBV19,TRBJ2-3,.,TGTGCCAGTAGTATCGGGGGACAGCGAACAAGCACAGATACGCAGTATTTT,CASSIGGQRTSTDTQYF
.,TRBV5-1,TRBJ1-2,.,TGCGCCAGCAGCGCAGGGGACGGGGTGAAGGGGGTAGACTCCGGCTACACCTTC,CASSAGDGVKGVDSGYTF
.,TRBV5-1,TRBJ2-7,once,TGCGCCAGCAGCTTGGATGGCGTGGAGGATTTCGAGCAGTACTTC,CASSLDGVEDFEQYF
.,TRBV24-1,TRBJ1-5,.,TGTGCCACCAGTGTTGCGGGGGGCTCCAATCAGCCCCAGCATTTT,CATSVAGGSNQPQHF
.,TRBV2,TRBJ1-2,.,TGTGCCAGCAGTGAGCAGCAGCGCTATGGCTACACCTTC,CASSEQQRYGYTF
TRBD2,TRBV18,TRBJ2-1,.,TGTGCCAGCTCACCCCCCGGACTAGCGGGCAACAATGAGCAGTTCTTC,CASSPPGLAGNNEQFF
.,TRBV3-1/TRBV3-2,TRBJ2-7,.,TGTGCCAGCAGCCAAGTCACAGACGAGCAGTACTTC,CASSQVTDEQYF
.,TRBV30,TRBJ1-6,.,TGTGCCTGGGTCCCTCGGGGAACCGTAAATTCACCCCTCCACTTT,CAWVPRGTVNSPLHF
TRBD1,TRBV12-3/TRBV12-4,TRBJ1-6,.,TGTGCCAGCAGTCGGGACAGCACTTCACCCCTCCACTTT,CASSRDSTSPLHF
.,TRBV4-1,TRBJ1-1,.,TGCGCCAGCAGCCAGGAATTACGGGGCACTGAAGCTTTCTTT,CASSQELRGTEAFF
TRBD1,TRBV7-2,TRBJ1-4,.,TGTGCCAGCAGCTCAACCGGGACAGAGGAAAAACTGTTTTTT,CASSSTGTEEKLFF
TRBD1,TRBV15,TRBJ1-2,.,TGTGCCACCAGCAGAGGGGGACAGGGGGCGGTCGGCTACACCTTC,CATSRGGQGAVGYTF
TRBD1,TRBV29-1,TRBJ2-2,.,TGCAGCGCGGGACAGGTGAACACCGGGGAGCTGTTTTTT,CSAGQVNTGELFF
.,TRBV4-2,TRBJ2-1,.,TGTGCCAGCAGCCAAGGGCGCAGGGGCGAGAGCCGAAATGAGCAGTTCTTC,CASSQGRRGESRNEQFF
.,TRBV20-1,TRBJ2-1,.,TGCAGTGCCAGAGTTGTAAATGAGCAGTTCTTC,CSARVVNEQFF
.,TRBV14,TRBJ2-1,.,TGTGCCAGCAGCCAAGAACGCGGGACTGGTGCCCGAAATGAGCAGTTCTTC,CASSQERGTGARNEQFF
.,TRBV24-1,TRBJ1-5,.,TGTGCCACCAGTGAGGGCAGTAGCAATCAGCCCCAGCATTTT,CATSEGSSNQPQHF
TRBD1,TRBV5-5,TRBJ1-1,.,TGTGCCAGCAGCTCCCGGACAGGGGAGGCTTTCTTT,CASSSRTGEAFF
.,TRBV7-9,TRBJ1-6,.,TGTGCCAGCAGCTTAGACAGGGTGGAAAATTCACCCCTCCACTTT,CASSLDRVENSPLHF
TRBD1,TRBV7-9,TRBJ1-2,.,TGTGCCAGCAGCAGAGGGGGCCCCGGCGACTATGGCTACACCTTC,CASSRGGPGDYGYTF
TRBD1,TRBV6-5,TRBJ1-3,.,TGTGCCAGCAGTTACACGAGGGGGCAGGGGAGAAACACCATATATTTT,CASSYTRGQGRNTIYF
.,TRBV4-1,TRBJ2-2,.,TGCGCCAGCAGCCAAGTCCCTAGTGAAACCGGGGAGCTGTTTTTT,CASSQVPSETGELFF
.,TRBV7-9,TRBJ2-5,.,TGTGCCAGCAGCTCCGAGAGGGCCCGCAGGGGCCAGACCCAGTACTTC,CASSSERARRGQTQYF
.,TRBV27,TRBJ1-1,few,TGTGCCAGCAGTACCTGGTTGAGGAACACTGAAGCTTTCTTT,CASSTWLRNTEAFF
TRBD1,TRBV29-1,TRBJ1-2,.,TGCAGCGTCGTGACAGGGACAGAGGGCTATGGCTACACCTTC,CSVVTGTEGYGYTF
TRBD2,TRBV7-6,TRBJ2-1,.,TGTGCCAGCAGCTTAGAGACTAGCAGGATGTACAATGAGCAGTTCTTC,CASSLETSRMYNEQFF
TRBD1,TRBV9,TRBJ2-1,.,TGTGCCAGCAGCGTATCCGGGACAGCCCTTAATGAGCAGTTCTTC,CASSVSGTALNEQFF
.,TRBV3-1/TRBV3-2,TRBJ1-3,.,TGTGCCAGCAGGAGAGGGGGCTCTGGAAACACCATATATTTT,CASRRGGSGNTIYF
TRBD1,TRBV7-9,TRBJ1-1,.,TGTGCCAGCAGCTATGGGACAGCGAACACTGAAGCTTTCTTT,CASSYGTANTEAFF
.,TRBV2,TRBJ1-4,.,TGTGCCAGCAGTGAAGCTGGGGACATTTCAACTAATGAAAAACTGTTTTTT,CASSEAGDISTNEKLFF
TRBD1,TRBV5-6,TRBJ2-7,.,TGTGCCAGCAGCGGACAGGGGGGTTCTAGCCCGGACTTC,CASSGQGGSSPDF
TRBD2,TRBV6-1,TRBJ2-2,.,TGTGCCAGCAGTGACGGGGGGGCCGATAACACCGGGGAGCTGTTTTTT,CASSDGGADNTGELFF
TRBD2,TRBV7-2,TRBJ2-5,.,TGTGCCAGCAGCTTATACTCTACTAGCGGAAATCAAGAGACCCAGTACTTC,CASSLYSTSGNQETQYF
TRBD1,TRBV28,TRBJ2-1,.,TGTGCCAGCAGCCCACCCCCGGGACAGGGCCACAATGAGCAGTTCTTC,CASSPPPGQGHNEQFF
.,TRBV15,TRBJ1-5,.,TGTGCCACCAGCAGAGATCCGAGGCCGCCCCAGCATTTT,CATSRDPRPPQHF
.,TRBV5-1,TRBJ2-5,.,TGCGCCAGCAGATTGAACACACAAGAGACCCAGTACTTC,CASRLNTQETQYF
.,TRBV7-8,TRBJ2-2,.,TGTGCCAGCAGCTTAGGCCAGGGCCCTGCCACCGGGGAGCTGTTTTTT,CASSLGQGPATGELFF
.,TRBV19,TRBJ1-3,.,TGTGCCAGTTCTTCATCCGCGCCTTCTGGAAACACCATATATTTT,CASSSSAPSGNTIYF
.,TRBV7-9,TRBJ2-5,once,TGTGCCAGCAGCTTAGCGGACAGCAAAGAGACCCAGTACTTC,CASSLADSKETQYF
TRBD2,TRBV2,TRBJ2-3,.,TGTGCCAGCAGTGAACGAGCGGGAGGTACCACAGATACGCAGTATTTT,CASSERAGGTTDTQYF
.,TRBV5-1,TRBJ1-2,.,TGCGCCAGCAGCTCTGACAGATACTATGGCTACACCTTC,CASSSDRYYGYTF
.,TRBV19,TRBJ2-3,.,TGTGCCAGCTCAAAGGAGGGCGTTTATACGCAGTATTTT,CASSKEGVYTQYF